Described below is a single T cell receptor beta chain sequence and its context. What it binds is unknown. These data originate in a study of T cell responses to AZD1222 COVID-19 vaccine. Profiling relied on immunoSEQ multiplex PCR, and the TCRdb table lists in-frame clones only, not all of them. This sample has about 84,000 clones; 80% to 90% occur once, and the top ten carry about an eighth. Points from the study as a whole: Unmutated variant regions are reportedly the target of nearly half of TCRs that are spike-specific. The study identified only six AZD1222 recipients as seropositive at baseline.

CDR1 and CDR2 (germline): LNHDA, SQIVND (reference sequence). This CDR3 is 15 amino acids long. With 5 bases clipped from V and 5 bases from J, the junction kept 10 bases outside the gene matches. This specimen consisted of peripheral blood, obtained 28 days after the second AZD1222 dose. The source is an adult who received the AZD1222 COVID-19 vaccine. The rearrangement joins TRBV19 to TRBJ2-5; 8 positions agree with TRBD1. CDR3 sequence: CASSVPAGGGETQYF. The CDR3 bases are TGTGCCAGTAGTGTACCGGCAGGGGGCGGTGAGACCCAGTACTTC.